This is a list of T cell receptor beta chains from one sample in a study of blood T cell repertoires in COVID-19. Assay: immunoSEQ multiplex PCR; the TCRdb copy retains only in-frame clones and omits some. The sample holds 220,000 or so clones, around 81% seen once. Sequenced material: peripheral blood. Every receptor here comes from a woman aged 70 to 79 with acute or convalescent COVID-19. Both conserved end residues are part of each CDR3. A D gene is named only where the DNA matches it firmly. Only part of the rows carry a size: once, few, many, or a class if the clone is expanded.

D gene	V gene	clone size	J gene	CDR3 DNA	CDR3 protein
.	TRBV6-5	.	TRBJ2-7	TGTGCCAGCAGGGCGCGAGGGCTAAGCGAGCAGTACTTC	CASRARGLSEQYF
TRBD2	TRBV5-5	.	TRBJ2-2	TGTGCCAGCAGCTTGGGGGCGGGAGAGGGCACCGGGGAGCTGTTTTTT	CASSLGAGEGTGELFF
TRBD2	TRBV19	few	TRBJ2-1	TGTGCCAGTAGTATCCCGGGAGGGTCCGCTGAGCAGTTCTTC	CASSIPGGSAEQFF
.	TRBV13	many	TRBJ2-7	TGTGCCAGCAGCCGTCAGGGTGGCGCCTACGAGCAGTACTTC	CASSRQGGAYEQYF
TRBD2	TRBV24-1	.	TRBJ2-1	TGTGCCACCAGTGACCCGGGACTAGCGGACAATGAGCAGTTCTTC	CATSDPGLADNEQFF
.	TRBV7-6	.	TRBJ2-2	TGTGCCAGCAGCTATTTCTACAACACCGGGGAGCTGTTTTTT	CASSYFYNTGELFF
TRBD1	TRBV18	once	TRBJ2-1	TGTGCCAGCTCATCGGGACAGGGAGCCTACAATGAGCAGTTCTTC	CASSSGQGAYNEQFF
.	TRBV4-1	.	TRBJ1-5	TGCGCCAGCAGCCCCGAGGGCCTATTCAATCAGCCCCAGCATTTT	CASSPEGLFNQPQHF
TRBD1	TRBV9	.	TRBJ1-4	TGTGCCAGCGGAGACAGGGCGGATGAAAAACTGTTTTTT	CASGDRADEKLFF
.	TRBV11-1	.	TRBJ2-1	TGTGCCAGCAGCCGTGGGGGCGTCCTCTACAATGAGCAGTTCTTC	CASSRGGVLYNEQFF
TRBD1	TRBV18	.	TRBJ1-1	TGTGCCAGCTCACCCCGACAGGGGGCTGACACTGAAGCTTTCTTT	CASSPRQGADTEAFF
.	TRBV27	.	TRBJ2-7	TGTGCCAGCAGGCAGGACTACTCCTACGAGCAGTACTTC	CASRQDYSYEQYF
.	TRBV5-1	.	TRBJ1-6	TGCGCCAGCAGCTTGGATACAGCAAATTCACCCCTCCACTTT	CASSLDTANSPLHF
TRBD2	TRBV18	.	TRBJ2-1	TGTGCCAGCTCACCCCCAACGGGAGGGGCCTACAATGAGCAGTTCTTC	CASSPPTGGAYNEQFF
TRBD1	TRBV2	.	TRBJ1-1	TGTGCCAGTATACAGGGGGCAACTGAAGCTTTCTTT	CASIQGATEAFF
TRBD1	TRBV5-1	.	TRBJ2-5	TGCGCCAGCAGCTTGGCCTGGGCAGGGGGCGCAGAGACCCAGTACTTC	CASSLAWAGGAETQYF
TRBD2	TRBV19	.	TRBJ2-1	TGTGCCAGTTCCCCGACGACTAGCGCTTATTCCTACAATGAGCAGTTCTTC	CASSPTTSAYSYNEQFF
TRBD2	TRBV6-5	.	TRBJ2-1	TGTGCCAGCACCAGGACTAGCGGGAGGGGAAATGAGCAGTTCTTC	CASTRTSGRGNEQFF
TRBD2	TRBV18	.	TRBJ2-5	TGTGCCAGCTCACCGGCTACTAGCGTGGAGACCCAGTACTTC	CASSPATSVETQYF
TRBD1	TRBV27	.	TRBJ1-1	TGTGCCAGCAGCCCCCCGGACAGGGTATCGACTGAAGCTTTCTTT	CASSPPDRVSTEAFF
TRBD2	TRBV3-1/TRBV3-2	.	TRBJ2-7	TGTGCCAGCAGCCAGCTAGCGGGAGGAGACGAGCAGTACTTC	CASSQLAGGDEQYF
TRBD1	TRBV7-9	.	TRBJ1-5	TGTGCCAGCAGTCCCGGGACAGGGGATCAGCCCCAGCATTTT	CASSPGTGDQPQHF
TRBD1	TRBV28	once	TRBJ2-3	TGTGCCAGCAGTCTACAGGGGGCAGATACGCAGTATTTT	CASSLQGADTQYF
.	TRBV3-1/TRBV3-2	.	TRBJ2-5	TGTGCCAGCAGCCAAGTCCAGGAACCTCAAGAGACCCAGTACTTC	CASSQVQEPQETQYF
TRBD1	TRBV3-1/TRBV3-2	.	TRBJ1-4	TGTGCCAGCAGCCAAGGCCGTGCAGGGGGCTGGGGTGAAAAACTGTTTTTT	CASSQGRAGGWGEKLFF
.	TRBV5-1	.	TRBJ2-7	TGCGCCAGCAGCTTGACTGGGGTGGGGCAGGGATCCTACGAGCAGTACTTC	CASSLTGVGQGSYEQYF
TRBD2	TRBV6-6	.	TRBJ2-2	TGTGCCAGCATTCGGAGAATAGCGGGAAAGGACACCGGGGAGCTGTTTTTT	CASIRRIAGKDTGELFF
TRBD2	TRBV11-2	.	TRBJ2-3	TGTGCCAGCAGCTCGGGAGGAGATACGCAGTATTTT	CASSSGGDTQYF
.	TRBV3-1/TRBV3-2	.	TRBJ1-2	TGTGCCAGCAGCCGTACAGAAAACTATGGCTACACCTTC	CASSRTENYGYTF
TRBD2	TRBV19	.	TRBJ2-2	TGTGCCAGTAGTATTTGGAGGGCCGCGGGGGACACCGGGGAGCTGTTTTTT	CASSIWRAAGDTGELFF
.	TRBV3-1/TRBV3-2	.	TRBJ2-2	TGTGCCAGCAGCCAATCTAGGCTTACGAACACCGGGGAGCTGTTTTTT	CASSQSRLTNTGELFF
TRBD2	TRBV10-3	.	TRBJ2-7	TGTGCCATCAGTCCGGGACTAGCGGGGAGCTACGAGCAGTACTTC	CAISPGLAGSYEQYF
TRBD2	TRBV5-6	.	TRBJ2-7	TGTGCCAGCAGGGCTATAGCGGGAGGGCCCTCCTACGAGCAGTACTTC	CASRAIAGGPSYEQYF
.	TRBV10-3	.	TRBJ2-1	TGTGCCATCAGTCCTTCCTACAATGAGCAGTTCTTC	CAISPSYNEQFF
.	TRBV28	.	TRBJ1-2	TGTGCCAGCAGTTTAATTCGTAATAACTATGGCTACACCTTC	CASSLIRNNYGYTF
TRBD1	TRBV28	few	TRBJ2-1	TGTGCCAGCAGTGAGACCGGGACAGGCTCCTACAATGAGCAGTTCTTC	CASSETGTGSYNEQFF
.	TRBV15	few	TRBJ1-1	TGTGCCACCAGCAGGTCTTCAGGCGGGGACACTGAAGCTTTCTTT	CATSRSSGGDTEAFF
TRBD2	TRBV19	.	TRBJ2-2	TGTGCCTCAACCACGGGGGGAGAAAGTACCGGGGAGCTGTTTTTT	CASTTGGESTGELFF
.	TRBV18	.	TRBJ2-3	TGTGCCAGCTCGGAGGGGGCCGGGGCATATTTT	CASSEGAGAYF
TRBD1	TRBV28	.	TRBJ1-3	TGTGCCAGCAGTCCGAGGACAGGGGGCTGGGACACCATATATTTT	CASSPRTGGWDTIYF
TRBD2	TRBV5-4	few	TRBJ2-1	TGTGCCAGCAGCGCCACTAGCGGCCTTGGCAATGAGCAGTTCTTC	CASSATSGLGNEQFF
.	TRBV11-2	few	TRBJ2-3	TGTGCCAGCAGCTTCGGTAGCGCTCCAGATACGCAGTATTTT	CASSFGSAPDTQYF
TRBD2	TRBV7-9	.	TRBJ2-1	TGTGCCAGCAGCTTAGTTTTAGCGGGGTACAATGAGCAGTTCTTC	CASSLVLAGYNEQFF
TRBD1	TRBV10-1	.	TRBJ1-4	TGCGCCAGCAAACTAAGACAGGGGCAGCCCTTT	CASKLRQGQPF
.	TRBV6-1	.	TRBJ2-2	TGTGCCAGCAGTGAAGCGGTCGGGGTATACACCGGGGAGCTGTTTTTT	CASSEAVGVYTGELFF
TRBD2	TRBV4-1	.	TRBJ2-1	TGCGCCAGCAGCCAAGGAGGCGGACTAGCGGGCTACAATGAGCAGTTCTTC	CASSQGGGLAGYNEQFF
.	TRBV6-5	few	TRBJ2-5	TGTGCCAGCAGTTCCCCTAGGGGGAGAGAGACCCAGTACTTC	CASSSPRGRETQYF
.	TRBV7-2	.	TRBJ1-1	TGTGCCAGCAGCTGGGACATGCGAAACACTGAAGCTTTCTTT	CASSWDMRNTEAFF